Shown below are 27 T cell receptor beta chains from a single sample sequenced in a study of CD8 T cells in ankylosing spondylitis. Overall study results and limits: Roughly eight highly homologous variants formed a TCR beta motif that appeared characteristic of ankylosing spondylitis blood.

These receptors' antigens are unknown. TCRdb re-derived calls from the 5' RACE reads in MiXCR, one entry per CDR3 protein. This sample has under 450,000 distinct CDR3 sequences, with 17% found just once. Sequencing used blood, either unsorted or a sorted T cell fraction (not recorded which). The receptor set was obtained from a male donor with ankylosing spondylitis.

This clonotype was seen a few times. DNA for the CDR3: TGCAGTGCTAACCAGCGAGGGTTGGGGGGGCGATACAATGAGCAGTTCTTC. Translation gives CSANQRGLGGRYNEQFF. The rearrangement joins TRBV20-1 to TRBJ2-1, with D maybe TRBD2 (7 bases). V was trimmed by 4 bases and J by 4 bases, leaving 23 bases between them. The germline V gene encodes CDR1 DFQATT and CDR2 SNEGSKA (reference sequence). This CDR3 is built from 17 residues.

This clonotype was observed at least ten times. One junction end does not reproduce the germline sequence, and a read error may be involved. The J gene is TRBJ2-1, the V gene TRBV9, with no clear D. CDR1 and CDR2 from the germline V gene are SGDLS and YYNGEE. The CDR3 consists of 13 residues. CDR3 DNA: TGCGCCAGCAGTGTGGGGTCTTACAATGAGCAGTTCTTC. Encoded protein: CASSVGSYNEQFF.

The chain uses TRBV2 and TRBJ2-7; perhaps TRBD2 as D (5 bases). The CDR3 covers 17 residues. The germline CDR1 and CDR2 sequences are SNHLY and FYNNEI. CDR3 in amino acids: CTCSLRDRGIRSYEQYF. The CDR3 region has the DNA TGTACCTGCAGTTTACGCGACCGAGGGATCAGGTCCTACGAGCAGTACTTC. The entire variable domain, with the rest obtained from reference TRBV2 and TRBJ2-7, is as follows: EPEVTQTPSHQVTQMGQEVILRCVPISNHLYFYWYRQILGQKVEFLVSFYNNEISEKSEIFDDQFSVERPDGSNFTLKIRSTKLEDSAMYFCTCSLRDRGIRSYEQYFGPGTRLTVT.

This clonotype has at least ten counts. The gene calls are TRBV7-8 and TRBJ2-5; weak D call: TRBD1 (6 bases). The germline V and J ends were trimmed by 7 bases and 5 bases, with 14 bases remaining between them. The CDR3 spans 13 residues. Germline assignment: CDR1 SGHVS and CDR2 FQNEAQ. The CDR3 sequence is CASIPGQWETQYF. The DNA for the CDR3 is TGTGCCAGCATCCCCGGACAGTGGGAGACCCAGTACTTC.

This clonotype was counted a few times. The V gene is TRBV29-1, the J gene TRBJ2-1, with 7 bases fitting TRBD1. Germline CDR1 is SQVTM and CDR2 is ANQGSEA. The CDR3 covers 14 residues. Germline trimming cut 7 bases from V and 3 bases from J; bases unmatched to any gene: 9. CDR3 DNA: TGCAGCGGCTCAACCCAGGGGGTCTACAATGAGCAGTTCTTC. Amino acid sequence: CSGSTQGVYNEQFF.

This clonotype was seen ten or more times. This chain joins TRBV5-1 and TRBJ1-6; 8 bases agree with TRBD1. The CDR3 consists of 15 residues. Germline values: CDR1 SGHRS, CDR2 YFSETQ. J was trimmed by 7 bases and V by 4 bases; bases with no gene match: 7. CDR3 DNA: TGCGCCAGCAGCAGTGCGGCAGGGGGCAATTCACCCCTCCACTTT. It yields the protein CASSSAAGGNSPLHF.

The table lists this clonotype with many counts. The chain employs TRBV12-3 or TRBV12-4 and TRBJ2-7; 9 nucleotides match TRBD1. There are 15 residues in the CDR3. V was clipped by 5 bases and J by 5 bases; unmatched bases: 10. CDR3 sequence (DNA): TGTGCCAGCAGTCCACAACAGGGGGCTGGGGACGAGCAGTACTTC. Its protein product is CASSPQQGAGDEQYF.

This sequence joins TRBV3-1 and TRBJ2-5; 8 nucleotides align to TRBD2. Trimming at V came to 10 bases and at J to 5 bases, leaving 9 bases not matched to a gene. This CDR3 region has 13 residues. The germline V gene encodes CDR1 LGHDT and CDR2 YNNKEL (reference sequence). The CDR3 DNA reads TGTGCCACCCAGCGGGAGTGGGTGGAGACCCAGTACTTC. Translating gives CATQREWVETQYF.

This clonotype has only a few counts. The rearrangement links TRBV27 to TRBJ1-6; D unresolved. V was shortened by 6 bases and J by 7 bases, with 7 bases between the two germline ends. The CDR3 length is 12 residues. Per the germline V gene, CDR1 is MNHEY and CDR2 is SMNVEV (reference sequence). CDR3 residues: CASSNINSPLHF. The CDR3 region has the DNA TGTGCCAGCAGCAATATCAATTCACCCCTCCACTTT.

The chain joins TRBV7-6 to TRBJ2-1; D is ambiguous. CDR3 length: 12 residues. CDR1 SGHVS and CDR2 FNYEAQ come from the germline V gene. With 1 base removed from V and 7 bases from J, the gap between germline ends came to 5 bases. The CDR3, as DNA: TGTGCCAGCAGCTTAGGGTTTAATGAGCAGTTCTTC. The encoded protein is CASSLGFNEQFF. Based on the CDR3 plus reference TRBV7-6 and TRBJ2-1, the full variable domain is GAGVSQSPRYKVTKRGQDVALRCDPISGHVSLYWYRQALGQGPEFLTYFNYEAQQDKSGLPNDRFSAERPEGSISTLTIQRTEQRDSAMYRCASSLGFNEQFFGPGTRLTVL.

The chain uses TRBV7-2 and TRBJ2-3; the match to TRBD2 covers 14 bases. V was pared by 5 bases and J by 14 bases, with 12 bases of the junction left unmatched. There are 15 residues in the CDR3. CDR1 is SGHTA and CDR2 is FQGNSA in the germline V gene. The CDR3 here is CASSLTLGLAGAVYF. The CDR3 DNA reads as TGTGCCAGCAGCCTAACCTTGGGACTAGCGGGAGCGGTGTATTTT.

This rearrangement joins TRBV12-3 or TRBV12-4 to TRBJ2-5; 7 nucleotides line up with TRBD2. This CDR3 contains 16 residues. Losses at the gene ends were 4 bases for V and 2 bases for J; bases not matched to a gene: 10. CDR3 DNA: TGTGCCAGCAGTTCTGGGAGGGGAGGGGAGCAAGAGACCCAGTACTTC. Translated, it gives CASSSGRGGEQETQYF.

This clonotype was detected only a few times. This chain joins TRBV6-1 and TRBJ2-1; D perhaps matches TRBD2 (6 bases). From germline, CDR1 is MNHNS and CDR2 SASEGT. V dropped 2 bases and J dropped 0 bases, with 17 bases sitting between them. CDR3 length: 18 residues. For the CDR3, the DNA is TGTGCCAGCAGTGAAACGGAACTAGCCCTGCGCTCCTACAATGAGCAGTTCTTC. This gives the protein CASSETELALRSYNEQFF.

The rearrangement uses TRBV7-2 and TRBJ2-1; 10 bases are a match to TRBD2. Germline CDR1 reads SGHTA; CDR2 reads FQGNSA. CDR3 length: 16 residues. Losses at the gene ends were 2 bases for V and 5 bases for J; bases not matched to a gene: 6. This chain's CDR3 is CASSLRSGLANNEQFF. Here the CDR3 DNA reads TGTGCCAGCAGCTTACGTTCGGGACTAGCGAACAATGAGCAGTTCTTC. The full variable domain, in which reference TRBV7-2 and TRBJ2-1 provide the parts outside the CDR3, is GAGVSQSPSNKVTEKGKDVELRCDPISGHTALYWYRQSLGQGLEFLIYFQGNSAPDKSGLPSDRFSAERTGGSVSTLTIQRTQQEDSAVYLCASSLRSGLANNEQFFGPGTRLTVL.

The chain has TRBV12-3 or TRBV12-4 and TRBJ2-1; 9 nucleotides align to TRBD2. This CDR3 is 15 amino acids long. J lost 7 bases, V lost 7 bases, and 11 bases had no gene match. CDR3 coding DNA: TGTGCCAGCATATTGGGGCTAGCGGGAAGGAATGAGCAGTTCTTC. It translates to CASILGLAGRNEQFF.

This clonotype was seen repeatedly, ten times or more. V gene TRBV5-1 combines with J gene TRBJ2-1; D may be TRBD1 (5 bases). V shed 0 bases and J shed 4 bases, with 5 bases lying between them. The CDR3 extends over 13 amino acids. Germline CDR1 and CDR2: SGHRS and YFSETQ. The CDR3: CASSLDRYNEQFF. The CDR3 DNA is TGCGCCAGCAGCTTGGACAGGTACAATGAGCAGTTCTTC.

The chain couples TRBV28 to TRBJ2-7; the D gene is possibly TRBD1 (6 bases). Deletions cut 6 bases from V and 10 bases from J, with 19 bases between. This CDR3 region has 13 residues. Germline CDR1 and CDR2: MDHEN and SYDVKM. The CDR3 loop is CASSTEQGSLQYF. CDR3 DNA sequence: TGTGCCAGCAGCACAGAACAGGGATCGCTACAGTACTTC.

CDR3 bases: TGTGCCAGCAGACTAAGCGGGGGGGCCACCGGGGAGCTGTTTTTT. Its protein product is CASRLSGGATGELFF. The chain is built from TRBV3-1 and TRBJ2-2, with 10 bases matching TRBD2. Germline V gives CDR1 LGHDT, CDR2 YNNKEL (reference sequence). Trimming removed 6 bases from V and 4 bases from J; junction bases left unmatched: 5. The CDR3 sequence is 15 residues long.

This clonotype turned up a few times. The V call is TRBV12-3 or TRBV12-4, the J call TRBJ2-3; no firm D call. CDR3 size: 17 residues. V was trimmed by 6 bases and J by 4 bases, leaving 23 bases between them. CDR3 nucleotide sequence: TGTGCCAGCAGCCCCAGAGTGGACGTACTGGTTCCAGATACGCAGTATTTT. Translating it yields CASSPRVDVLVPDTQYF.

The chain joins TRBV19 to TRBJ2-2, with a possible D match to TRBD1 (5 bases). The CDR3 sequence is 16 residues long. Trimming stripped 0 bases from V and 2 bases from J, with 10 bases between. The germline CDR1 and CDR2 sequences are LNHDA and SQIVND (reference sequence). The CDR3, as DNA: TGTGCCAGTAGTATAGAGAGACAGCGAAACACCGGGGAGCTGTTTTTT. Translation: CASSIERQRNTGELFF.

The chain couples TRBV2 to TRBJ2-1; D may match TRBD1 or TRBD2 (6 bases each). Between the trimmed V and J ends, which lost 6 bases and 4 bases, there was a span of 16 bases. There are 15 residues in the CDR3. The V gene's germline CDR1 is SNHLY and CDR2 FYNNEI. CDR3 sequence (DNA): TGTGCCAGCAGGGTGGGGGGCCGGTCTTACAATGAGCAGTTCTTC. Its protein is CASRVGGRSYNEQFF.

The chain recombines TRBV11-1 with TRBJ2-1; D unresolved. Trimming removed 1 base at V and 10 bases at J, with 11 bases between. CDR3 length equals 13 residues. Germline V gives CDR1 SGHAT, CDR2 FQDESV (reference sequence). The CDR3 reads CASSLEGNTEQFF. Here the CDR3 DNA reads TGTGCCAGCAGCTTAGAAGGTAACACAGAGCAGTTCTTC.

This clonotype was detected only a few times. The chain links TRBV30 to TRBJ1-1, with TRBD1 matching over 8 bases. J gave up 3 bases and V 2 bases, and 14 bases lay outside the gene matches. CDR1 is GTSNPN and CDR2 is SVGIG in the germline V gene (reference sequence). The CDR3 extends over 17 amino acids. As DNA, the CDR3 is TGTGCCTGGAGTTGGACAGGGAGAGGGCGTTCGGACACTGAAGCTTTCTTT. This sequence encodes CAWSWTGRGRSDTEAFF.

This clonotype was seen a handful of times. The CDR3 bases are TGTGCCAGCAGCGTAACAGGGATCCCGGCATACGAGCAGTACTTC. It specifies CASSVTGIPAYEQYF. The chain couples TRBV3-1 to TRBJ2-7; D might be TRBD1 (6 bases). The CDR3 has 15 residues. Germline V gene data show CDR1 as LGHDT and CDR2 as YNNKEL (reference sequence). V lost 5 bases and J lost 4, with 18 bases in between.

This rearrangement joins TRBV10-2 to TRBJ1-2; D might be TRBD1 (5 bases). V shed 4 bases and J shed 5 bases, with 14 bases lying between them. Germline lookup yields CDR1 WSHSY and CDR2 SAAADI. CDR3 length: 14 residues. The CDR3 region is CASSVREVSYGYTF. In DNA, the CDR3 is TGCGCCAGCAGTGTCAGGGAAGTCTCTTATGGCTACACCTTC.

This clonotype was seen at least ten times. This chain joins TRBV12-3 or TRBV12-4 and TRBJ2-1; weak D call: TRBD2 (6 bases). Trimming removed 8 bases at V and 9 bases at J, with 14 bases between. The CDR3 has 12 amino acids. CDR3 DNA: TGTGCCAGCCTGAAACTAGCTGGTGAGCAGTTCTTC. Protein product: CASLKLAGEQFF.

In this sample, this clonotype turned up a few times. J is TRBJ2-2 and V is TRBV4-2; D uncertain. The V and J ends lost 3 bases and 2 bases respectively, with 7 bases between them. Germline CDR1 LGHNA, CDR2 YNFKEQ. There are 14 residues in the CDR3. This chain's CDR3 is CASSHPQNTGELFF. The CDR3 bases are TGTGCCAGCAGCCACCCCCAAAACACCGGGGAGCTGTTTTTT.